The clone carrying this T cell receptor beta chain was seen once. Time point given: after dendritic cell vaccination, including at tumor progression/relapse. This specimen belongs to a study of glioma-infiltrating T cells after dendritic cell vaccination. Sequenced by immunoSEQ multiplex PCR; TCRdb stores in-frame clones only, minus some. In the table there are 85,000 or so clones, 85% of which are singletons. Unmatched junction bases numbered 6, after V lost 4 bases and J lost 7 bases. This CDR3 region has 13 residues. In germline, CDR1 is SGHVS, CDR2 FQNEAQ. The receptor's source is a human donor with glioblastoma. The gene calls are TRBV7-8 and TRBJ1-2, with 7 bases aligning to TRBD1. The sample was blood, taken after dendritic cell vaccination. The CDR3 spells CASSSDRFGGYTF. For the CDR3, the DNA is TGTGCCAGCAGCTCGGACAGGTTCGGTGGCTACACCTTC. Variable domain in full (rest from reference TRBV7-8 and TRBJ1-2): GAGVSQSPRYKVAKRGQDVALRCDPISGHVSLFWYQQALGQGPEFLTYFQNEAQLDKSGLPSDRFFAERPEGSVSTLKIQRTQQEDSAVYLCASSSDRFGGYTFGSGTRLTVV.